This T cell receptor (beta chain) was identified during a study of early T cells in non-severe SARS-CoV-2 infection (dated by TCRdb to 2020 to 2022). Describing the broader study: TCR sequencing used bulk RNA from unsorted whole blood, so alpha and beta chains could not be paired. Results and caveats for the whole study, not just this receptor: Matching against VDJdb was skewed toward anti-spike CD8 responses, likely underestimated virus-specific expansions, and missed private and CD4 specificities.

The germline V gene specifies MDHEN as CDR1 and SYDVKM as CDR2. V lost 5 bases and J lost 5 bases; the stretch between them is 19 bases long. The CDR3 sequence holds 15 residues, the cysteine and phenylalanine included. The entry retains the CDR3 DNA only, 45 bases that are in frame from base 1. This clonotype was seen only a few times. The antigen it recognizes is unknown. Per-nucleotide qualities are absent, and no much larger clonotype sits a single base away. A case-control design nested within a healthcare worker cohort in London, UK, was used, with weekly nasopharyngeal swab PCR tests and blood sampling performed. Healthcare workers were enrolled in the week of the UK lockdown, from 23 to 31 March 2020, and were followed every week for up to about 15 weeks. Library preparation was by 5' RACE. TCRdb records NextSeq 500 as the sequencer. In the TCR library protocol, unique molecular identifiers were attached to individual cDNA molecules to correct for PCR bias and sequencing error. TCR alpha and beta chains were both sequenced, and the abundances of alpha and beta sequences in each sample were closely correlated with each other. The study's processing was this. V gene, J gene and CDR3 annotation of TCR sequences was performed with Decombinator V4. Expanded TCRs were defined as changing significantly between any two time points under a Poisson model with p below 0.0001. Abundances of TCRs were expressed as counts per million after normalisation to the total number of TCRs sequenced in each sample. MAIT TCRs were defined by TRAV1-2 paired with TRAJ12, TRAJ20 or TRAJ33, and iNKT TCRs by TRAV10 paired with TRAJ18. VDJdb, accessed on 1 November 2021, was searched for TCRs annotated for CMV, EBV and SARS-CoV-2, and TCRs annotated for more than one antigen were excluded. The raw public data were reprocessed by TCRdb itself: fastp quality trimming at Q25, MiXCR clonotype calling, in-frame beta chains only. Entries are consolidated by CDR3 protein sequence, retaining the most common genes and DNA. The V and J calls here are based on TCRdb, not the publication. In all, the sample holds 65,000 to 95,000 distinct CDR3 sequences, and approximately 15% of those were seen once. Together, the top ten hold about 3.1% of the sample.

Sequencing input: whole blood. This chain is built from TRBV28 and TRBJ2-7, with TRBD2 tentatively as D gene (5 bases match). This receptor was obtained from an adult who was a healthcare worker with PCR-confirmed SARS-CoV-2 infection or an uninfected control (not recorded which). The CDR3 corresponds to CASSISLTGVDEQYF. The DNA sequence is TGTGCCAGCAGTATAAGCCTGACCGGGGTCGACGAGCAGTACTTC.